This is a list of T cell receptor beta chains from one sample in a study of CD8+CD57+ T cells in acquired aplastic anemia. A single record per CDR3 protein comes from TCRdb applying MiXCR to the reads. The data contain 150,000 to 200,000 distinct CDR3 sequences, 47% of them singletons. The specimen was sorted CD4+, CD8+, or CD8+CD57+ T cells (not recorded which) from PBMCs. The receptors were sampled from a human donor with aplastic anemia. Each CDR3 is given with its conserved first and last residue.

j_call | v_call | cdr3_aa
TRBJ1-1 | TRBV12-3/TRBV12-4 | CASSPQNRDRAEAFF
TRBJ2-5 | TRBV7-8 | CASSLLRKGETQYF
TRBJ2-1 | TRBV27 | CAIWRRGGRNEQFF
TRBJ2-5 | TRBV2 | CASARTSGGAETQYF
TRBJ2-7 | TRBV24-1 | CATSDPGTSDEQYF
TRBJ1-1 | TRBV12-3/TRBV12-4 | CASSAGPNTEAFF
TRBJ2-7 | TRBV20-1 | CAGQRLYEQYF
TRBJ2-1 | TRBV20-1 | CSAGLATDEQFF
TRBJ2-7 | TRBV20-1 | CSATTSATYEQYF
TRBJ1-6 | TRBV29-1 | CNVSQGGGDSPLHF
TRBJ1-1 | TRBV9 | CASSALRGGLGTEAFF
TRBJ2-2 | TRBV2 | CASGGQNTGELFF
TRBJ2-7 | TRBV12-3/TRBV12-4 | CASTRGQGNYEQYF
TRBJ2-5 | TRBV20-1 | CSARERWPAGETQYF
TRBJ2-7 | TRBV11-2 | CASSLGTGQGTYEQYF
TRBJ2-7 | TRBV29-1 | CSLDARAYEQYF
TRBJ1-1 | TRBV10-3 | CAISERGENTEAFF
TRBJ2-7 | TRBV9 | CASSPQGSGTPYEQYF